A single sample gave rise to the 15 T cell receptor beta chains below, sequenced in a study of blood T cell repertoires in COVID-19. Data came from immunoSEQ multiplex PCR; TCRdb stores just in-frame clones and leaves some out. Among roughly 250,000 clones listed, 70% to 90% were seen once. Sequenced: peripheral blood. The receptors were gathered from a woman between 40 and 55 years old who had recovered from COVID-19.

The rearrangement uses TRBV19 and TRBJ2-5; 7 nucleotides line up with TRBD1. V was clipped by 6 bases and J by 4 bases; unmatched bases: 11. The CDR3 runs 15 residues. CDR1 is LNHDA and CDR2 is SQIVND in the germline V gene (reference sequence). The CDR3 spells CASRALRGGGETQYF. The CDR3 DNA sequence: TGTGCCAGTAGGGCCCTTCGAGGGGGCGGAGAGACCCAGTACTTC.

The rearrangement uses TRBV3-1 (or the pseudogene TRBV3-2) and TRBJ2-1; 8 nucleotides match TRBD2. CDR1 and CDR2 from the germline V gene are LGHDT and YNNKEL (reference sequence). Unmatched junction bases numbered 8, after V lost 0 bases and J lost 4 bases. This CDR3 spans 17 amino acids. CDR3 residues: CASSQDSGGSQYNEQFF. The CDR3 coding sequence is TGTGCCAGCAGCCAAGATTCGGGGGGGTCACAGTACAATGAGCAGTTCTTC.

The chain links TRBV14 to TRBJ2-3; D remains unclear. Germline V gene lookup returns CDR1 SGHDN and CDR2 FVKESK. The length of the CDR3 is 15 residues. Trimming took 2 bases from V and 4 from J, leaving 13 bases between them. In DNA, the CDR3 is TGTGCCAGCAGCCAACGTGGGTGGGCCGCAGATACGCAGTATTTT. Translating it yields CASSQRGWAADTQYF. Complete variable domain (other parts from reference TRBV14 and TRBJ2-3): EAGVTQFPSHSVIEKGQTVTLRCDPISGHDNLYWYRRVMGKEIKFLLHFVKESKQDESGMPNNRFLAERTGGTYSTLKVQPAELEDSGVYFCASSQRGWAADTQYFGPGTRLTVL.

V is TRBV7-2 and J is TRBJ1-4; D may be TRBD1 (5 bases). Trimming removed 1 base at V and 8 bases at J, with 5 bases between. Germline CDR1 reads SGHTA; CDR2 reads FQGNSA. CDR3 length equals 12 residues. CDR3 sequence (DNA): TGTGCCAGCAGCTTAGGGGGCGAAAAACTGTTTTTT. It codes for CASSLGGEKLFF.

The chain carries TRBV7-2 and TRBJ2-3, with 11 bases matching TRBD2. The CDR3 sequence is 15 residues long. Germline lookup yields CDR1 SGHTA and CDR2 FQGNSA. V lost 5 bases, J lost 6 bases, and 7 bases stayed unmatched. The CDR3 DNA reads as TGTGCCAGCAGCCAAACTAGCGGGAGAGCGGATACGCAGTATTTT. It is translated as CASSQTSGRADTQYF. Full variable domain (rest looked up from reference TRBV7-2 and TRBJ2-3): GAGVSQSPSNKVTEKGKDVELRCDPISGHTALYWYRQSLGQGLEFLIYFQGNSAPDKSGLPSDRFSAERTGGSVSTLTIQRTQQEDSAVYLCASSQTSGRADTQYFGPGTRLTVL.

This rearrangement joins TRBV7-9 to TRBJ1-1, with unresolved D. The germline CDR1 and CDR2 sequences are SEHNR and FQNEAQ (reference sequence). The germline V and J ends were trimmed by 4 bases and 1 base, with 10 bases remaining between them. The CDR3 contains 14 residues. DNA for the CDR3: TGTGCCAGCAGCTCGGCCAGGTGGAACACTGAAGCTTTCTTT. This sequence encodes CASSSARWNTEAFF.

This chain links TRBV11-2 with TRBJ2-5; D might be TRBD2 (6 bases). Deletions cut 5 bases from V and 4 bases from J, with 14 bases between. CDR1 SGHAT and CDR2 FQNNGV come from the germline V gene. The CDR3 is 14 residues long. The CDR3 DNA follows: TGTGCCAGCAGCCCGGGACTTCCAGGAGAGACCCAGTACTTC. Its translation is CASSPGLPGETQYF.

V is TRBV10-3 and J is TRBJ1-4; TRBD1 might be the D (6 bases). The CDR3 contains 14 residues. V lost 6 bases and J 5 bases, leaving 13 bases between the germline ends. Germline V gene sequence: CDR1 ENHRY, CDR2 SYGVKD. CDR3 protein: CAISATGPNEKLFF. The CDR3 coding sequence is TGTGCCATCAGCGCAACAGGGCCCAATGAAAAACTGTTTTTT.

The CDR3 spells CASSPPGGAGNQPQHF. The CDR3 DNA follows: TGTGCCAGCAGTCCCCCGGGGGGAGCGGGCAATCAGCCCCAGCATTTT. V gene TRBV6-2 or TRBV6-3 combines with J gene TRBJ1-5; possibly TRBD1 for D (5 bases). The V end lost 5 bases, the J end lost 2 bases, and 16 bases lay between the germline ends. This CDR3 region has 16 residues. The germline CDR1 and CDR2 sequences are MNHEY and SVGEGT.

The rearrangement links TRBV15 to TRBJ1-5, with TRBD1 matching 8 bases. The CDR3 sequence is 15 residues long. CDR1 is LNHNV and CDR2 is YYDKDF in the germline V gene (reference sequence). The V segment lost 7 bases and the J segment 4 bases; nucleotides outside the gene matches: 9. The CDR3: CATTPTGAGNQPQHF. The CDR3 bases are TGTGCCACCACCCCGACAGGGGCTGGAAATCAGCCCCAGCATTTT.

The gene calls are TRBV28 and TRBJ1-1, with 9 positions matching TRBD1. This CDR3 is built from 17 residues. Germline loops: CDR1 MDHEN, CDR2 SYDVKM. J was trimmed by 1 base and V by 5 bases; bases with no gene match: 11. The CDR3 DNA sequence: TGTGCCAGCAGTAGTTTGGGGGACAGGGCTTCGAACACTGAAGCTTTCTTT. Its translation is CASSSLGDRASNTEAFF.

V usage is TRBV5-4 and J usage is TRBJ1-1; D remains unclear. CDR1 is SGHNT and CDR2 is YYREEE in the germline V gene (reference sequence). Trimming stripped 4 bases from V and 5 bases from J, with 18 bases between. The CDR3 totals 15 residues. The CDR3 DNA is TGTGCCAGCAGCGCCTTTTCGGGGATGGGGACTGAAGCTTTCTTT. Translation: CASSAFSGMGTEAFF.

The J gene is TRBJ2-7, the V gene TRBV15; D is possibly TRBD1 (6 bases). In germline, CDR1 is LNHNV, CDR2 YYDKDF (reference sequence). The CDR3 contains 13 residues. Trimming removed 8 bases from V and 0 bases from J, with 11 bases in between. The CDR3 DNA reads TGTGCCACCGCCCGGGACACCTCCTACGAGCAGTACTTC. Encoded protein: CATARDTSYEQYF.

The chain combines TRBV5-6 with TRBJ1-2; 12 bases match TRBD1. J was trimmed by 4 bases and V by 4 bases; bases with no gene match: 14. CDR1 is SGHDT and CDR2 is YYEEEE in the germline V gene. CDR3 length: 18 residues. CDR3 region: CASSPLGQGARGPYGYTF. In DNA form, the CDR3 reads TGTGCCAGCAGCCCCCTGGGACAGGGGGCGAGGGGGCCCTATGGCTACACCTTC.

The sample holds one count of this clone. The rearrangement joins TRBV21-1 to TRBJ1-4. TRBV21-1 is a pseudogene segment. This CDR3 comprises 14 residues. The CDR3 loop is CASTFGGGREKLFF. DNA of the CDR3: TGTGCCAGCACCTTCGGGGGGGGTCGTGAAAAACTGTTTTTT.